This TCR beta chain is drawn from a study of OX40 agonist ivuxolimab in advanced cancers. Profiling relied on immunoSEQ multiplex PCR, and the TCRdb table lists in-frame clones only, not all of them. The sample has 80,000 to 85,000 clones; about 86% are singletons. The CDR3 consists of 15 residues. CDR1 is SGHRS and CDR2 is YFSETQ in the germline V gene. J gave up 1 base and V 4 bases, and 5 bases lay outside the gene matches. The clonotype was recovered from an adult with an advanced solid tumor such as melanoma, head and neck, liver or kidney cancer. The specimen was CD4+ or CD8+ T cells sorted from blood, collected in a trial of the OX40 agonist ivuxolimab. This chain joins TRBV5-1 and TRBJ2-1; the match to TRBD2 covers 7 bases. The CDR3, as DNA: TGCGCCAGCAGCCAAAGCGGGGTTTCCTACAATGAGCAGTTCTTC. This sequence encodes CASSQSGVSYNEQFF.